These 9 T cell receptor beta chains came from one sample sequenced in a study of blood T cell repertoires in COVID-19. Sequencing used immunoSEQ multiplex PCR; TCRdb keeps in-frame clones, though not all of them. The sample shows roughly 310,000 clones, roughly nine tenths of them seen only once. The material sequenced was PBMCs or T cells enriched from blood (not recorded which). All receptors come from a man in his fifties or sixties who had recovered from COVID-19.

The genes are TRBV6-5 and TRBJ2-7; 10 bases match TRBD1. Per the germline V gene, CDR1 is MNHEY and CDR2 is SVGAGI. V shed 5 bases, J shed 4 bases, and the junction held 8 bases outside the gene matches. The CDR3 spans 15 residues. The CDR3 region has the DNA TGTGCCAGCAGTACCTACCGGGACAGGGGTTACGAGCAGTACTTC. Residues: CASSTYRDRGYEQYF.

CDR3 coding DNA: TGTGCCAACCAGGTGGGGACAGGGAACAGCCTCCTCCACTTT. Amino acids: CANQVGTGNSLLHF. The J gene is TRBJ1-6, the V gene TRBV2; the match to TRBD1 covers 9 bases. The CDR3 contains 14 residues. The J segment lost 15 bases and the V segment lost 10 bases, leaving 16 bases of the junction unmatched. The germline CDR1 and CDR2 sequences are SNHLY and FYNNEI.

The chain joins TRBV9 to TRBJ1-6; TRBD1 matches at 10 bases. With 0 bases clipped from V and 9 bases from J, the junction kept 3 bases outside the gene matches. The CDR3 has 15 residues. From germline, CDR1 is SGDLS and CDR2 YYNGEE. The CDR3 DNA reads TGTGCCAGCAGCGTAGCTGGGACAGGGGTTTCACCCCTCCACTTT. Protein: CASSVAGTGVSPLHF. The full variable domain, completed using reference TRBV9 and TRBJ1-6, is DSGVTQTPKHLITATGQRVTLRCSPRSGDLSVYWYQQSLDQGLQFLIQYYNGEERAKGNILERFSAQQFPDLHSELNLSSLELGDSALYFCASSVAGTGVSPLHFGNGTRLTVT.

This clone was seen only once. V is TRBV5-6 and J is TRBJ2-3, with 10 bases fitting TRBD2. The CDR3 loop spans 17 amino acids. V was pared by 0 bases and J by 3 bases, with 7 bases of the junction left unmatched. The germline CDR1 and CDR2 sequences are SGHDT and YYEEEE. CDR3 amino acids: CASSLGPAGGSTDTQYF. CDR3 sequence (DNA): TGTGCCAGCAGCTTGGGCCCAGCGGGAGGGTCGACAGATACGCAGTATTTT.

The rearrangement joins TRBV5-1 to TRBJ2-2; a possible D gene is TRBD2 (7 bases). CDR3 size: 16 residues. Germline-derived CDR1 and CDR2 are SGHRS and YFSETQ. Trimming left V 4 bases short and J 3 bases short, with 16 bases between. The CDR3, as DNA: TGCGCCAGCAGCCCCAGAGGGGGGGGCGACACCGGGGAGCTGTTTTTT. Residues: CASSPRGGGDTGELFF.

The chain recombines TRBV5-1 with TRBJ2-7; TRBD2 matches at 9 bases. Germline-derived CDR1 and CDR2 are SGHRS and YFSETQ. Trimming cost V 3 bases and J 4 bases; bases outside gene matches: 14. The CDR3 length is 17 residues. CDR3 loop: CASSSTTASGRSYEQYF. CDR3 nucleotides: TGCGCCAGCAGCTCCACCACGGCAAGCGGGAGGAGTTACGAGCAGTACTTC.

The chain joins TRBV11-3 to TRBJ1-2, with D tentatively TRBD1 (5 bases). CDR3 length: 13 amino acids. CDR1 and CDR2 from the germline V gene are SGHNT and YENEEA. The V end lost 5 bases, the J end lost 7 bases, and 14 bases lay between the germline ends. The CDR3 loop reads CASSPSRGGGYTF. The CDR3 DNA reads as TGTGCCAGCAGCCCTAGTAGGGGCGGTGGCTACACCTTC.

This clone occurred once. V usage is TRBV30 and J usage is TRBJ2-3; 9 bases match TRBD2. V trimming: 3 bases; J trimming: 8 bases; junction bases outside the gene matches: 6. The germline V gene has CDR1 GTSNPN and CDR2 SVGIG (reference sequence). The CDR3 totals 13 residues. The CDR3 reads CAWRGGGAGTQYF. The CDR3 bases are TGTGCCTGGAGAGGCGGGGGGGCGGGTACGCAGTATTTT.

This clone was detected once. The J gene is TRBJ1-1, the V gene TRBV4-1, with D perhaps TRBD1 (6 bases). Germline CDR1 reads MGHRA; CDR2 reads YSYEKL. The V end lost 1 base, the J end lost 0 bases, and 12 bases lay between the germline ends. The CDR3 has 16 amino acids. The DNA of the CDR3 is TGCGCCAGCAGCCAAGGCACAGGGACGGTGAACACTGAAGCTTTCTTT. Its translation is CASSQGTGTVNTEAFF.